These 25 T cell receptor beta chains were all obtained from the same sample, sequenced in a study of OX40 agonist ivuxolimab in advanced cancers. Data came from immunoSEQ multiplex PCR; TCRdb stores just in-frame clones and leaves some out. The sample carries tens of thousands of clones, approximately 83% recorded once. This sample comprised CD4+ or CD8+ T cells sorted from blood, obtained in a trial of the OX40 agonist ivuxolimab. The receptors were sampled from an adult with an advanced solid tumor such as melanoma, head and neck, liver or kidney cancer.

The V call is TRBV5-3, the J call TRBJ1-5, with 11 positions matching TRBD1. TRBV5-3 is given ORF status, its function remaining uncertain. The CDR3 sequence is 16 residues long. J was trimmed by 7 bases and V by 2 bases; bases with no gene match: 8. This chain's CDR3 is CARSFPGQGVGQPQHF. DNA for the CDR3: TGTGCCAGAAGCTTCCCGGGACAGGGGGTAGGCCAGCCCCAGCATTTT.

The chain recombines TRBV7-9 with TRBJ2-4; D is perhaps TRBD1 (5 bases). The CDR3 runs to 13 residues. V gave up 4 bases and J gave up 5 bases, with 9 bases separating them. The germline V gene has CDR1 SEHNR and CDR2 FQNEAQ (reference sequence). The CDR3 DNA reads as TGTGCCAGCAGCTCCGCGACAGAAAACATTCAGTACTTC. Translating gives CASSSATENIQYF.

The genes are TRBV29-1 and TRBJ1-4; no definite D call. Germline-derived CDR1 and CDR2 are SQVTM and ANQGSEA. This CDR3 spans 14 amino acids. Trimming took 5 bases from V and 0 from J, leaving 10 bases between them. DNA of the CDR3: TGCAGCGTTCGAGAGCATGCAACTAATGAAAAACTGTTTTTT. Amino acid sequence: CSVREHATNEKLFF.

CDR3 amino acids: CASSFRGRRLGGNTIYF. The CDR3 nucleotides are TGTGCCAGCAGCTTCAGGGGGCGACGGCTCGGTGGAAACACCATATATTTT. This chain joins TRBV5-8 and TRBJ1-3; TRBD1 agrees at 8 bases. Trimming removed 2 bases from V and 3 bases from J; junction bases left unmatched: 10. CDR3 size: 17 residues. From germline, CDR1 is SGHTS and CDR2 YDEGEE. Using reference TRBV5-8 and TRBJ1-3 for the parts outside the CDR3, the full variable domain is EAGVTQSPTHLIKTRGQQATLRCSPISGHTSVYWYQQALGLGLQFLLWYDEGEERNRGNFPPRFSGRQFPNYSSELNVNALELEDSALYLCASSFRGRRLGGNTIYFGEGSWLTVV.

This chain joins TRBV4-1 and TRBJ2-3; D is ambiguous. CDR1 is MGHRA and CDR2 is YSYEKL in the germline V gene. The CDR3 length is 16 residues. The ends were cut back, 1 base at V and 1 base at J, with 12 bases in the middle. CDR3 residues: CASSQVPQLGTDTQYF. The CDR3 bases are TGCGCCAGCAGCCAAGTGCCTCAGTTGGGCACAGATACGCAGTATTTT.

The chain carries TRBV4-2 and TRBJ1-6; a possible D gene is TRBD1 (5 bases). Germline lookup yields CDR1 LGHNA and CDR2 YNFKEQ. The CDR3 spans 14 residues. V lost 3 bases to trimming and J lost 8 bases, with 11 bases between them. The CDR3 reads CASSHQGGDSPLHF. The CDR3 nucleotides read TGTGCCAGCAGCCACCAGGGTGGGGATTCACCCCTCCACTTT.

J is TRBJ2-5 and V is TRBV14, with TRBD2 matching 10 bases. J lost 6 bases, V lost 2 bases, and 6 bases had no gene match. The CDR3 is made up of 15 amino acids. In germline, CDR1 is SGHDN, CDR2 FVKESK. CDR3 region: CASSQHFSGRKTQYF. The CDR3 bases are TGTGCCAGCAGCCAACATTTTAGCGGGAGGAAGACCCAGTACTTC.

A remark on this clone: The sample holds other DNA sequences that translate to the same CDR3. The chain uses TRBV18 and TRBJ1-3; D possibly corresponds to TRBD1 (6 bases). Per germline, CDR1 KGHSH and CDR2 LQKENI. The V end was cut by 3 bases, the J end by 1 base, with 7 bases between. The CDR3 loop spans 14 amino acids. The CDR3 region is CASSPQGSGNTIYF. CDR3 bases: TGTGCCAGCTCACCTCAGGGGTCTGGAAACACCATATATTTT.

The chain joins TRBV4-3 to TRBJ1-2; no reliable D call. CDR3 length equals 13 residues. Per the germline V gene, CDR1 is LGHNA and CDR2 is YSLEER. V lost 0 bases and J lost 6, with 8 bases in between. CDR3 nucleotide sequence: TGCGCCAGCAGCCAAGAGGCAGGTGATGGCTACACCTTC. Residues: CASSQEAGDGYTF.

This chain uses TRBV14 with TRBJ2-3; D is possibly TRBD2 (5 bases). Trimming took off 3 bases at V and 0 bases at J, with 13 bases between the two ends. This CDR3 is 16 amino acids long. Germline values: CDR1 SGHDN, CDR2 FVKESK. The CDR3 reads CASSHDEGWSTDTQYF. CDR3 DNA sequence: TGTGCCAGCAGCCACGACGAGGGATGGAGCACAGATACGCAGTATTTT.

The V and J genes are TRBV11-3 and TRBJ2-7, with 9 bases matching TRBD1. The CDR3 sequence is 15 residues long. Trimming took 6 bases from V and 2 from J; bases not matched to a gene: 8. The germline CDR1 and CDR2 sequences are SGHNT and YENEEA. The CDR3: CASSSGTGTTYEQYF. The CDR3 nucleotides are TGTGCCAGCAGTTCCGGGACAGGGACCACCTACGAGCAGTACTTC.

The rearrangement joins TRBV6-4 to TRBJ2-2; the D is unclear. CDR1 and CDR2 (germline): MRHNA, SNTAGT. V was clipped by 3 bases and J by 5 bases, with 7 bases between them. This CDR3 is 13 amino acids long. The chain's CDR3 is CASSETETGELFF. CDR3 in DNA: TGTGCCAGCAGTGAGACGGAAACCGGGGAGCTGTTTTTT.

This chain links TRBV4-2 with TRBJ1-2; tentative D call: TRBD1 (5 bases). The CDR3 runs 15 residues. Between the trimmed V and J ends, which lost 0 bases and 4 bases, there was a span of 12 bases. Germline loops: CDR1 LGHNA, CDR2 YNFKEQ. The CDR3 DNA is TGTGCCAGCAGCCAAGACGGGGGTGGAGGCTATGGCTACACCTTC. This sequence encodes CASSQDGGGGYGYTF.

V is TRBV12-5 and J is TRBJ1-5; 8 bases are a match to TRBD1. This CDR3 has 15 amino acids. Germline V gives CDR1 LGHNT, CDR2 FRNRAP. Unmatched junction bases numbered 7, after V lost 6 bases and J lost 3 bases. For the CDR3, the DNA is TGTGCTAGTGGCCCCCCAGGGGGCATCAATCAGCCCCAGCATTTT. Its translation: CASGPPGGINQPQHF.

The chain links TRBV7-2 to TRBJ2-7; 9 nucleotides match TRBD2. V lost 1 base to trimming and J lost 0 bases; unmatched junction nucleotides: 4. Germline values: CDR1 SGHTA, CDR2 FQGNSA. The CDR3 runs 16 residues. The DNA for the CDR3 is TGTGCCAGCAGCTTAGGCGGGAGGGTGAGCTCCTACGAGCAGTACTTC. Protein: CASSLGGRVSSYEQYF.

The chain couples TRBV6-1 to TRBJ2-3; D gene unclear. The CDR3 runs to 12 residues. Germline V gene data show CDR1 as MNHNS and CDR2 as SASEGT. V lost 1 base and J lost 7, with 6 bases in between. The CDR3 region is CASSEGVNTQYF. In DNA form, the CDR3 reads TGTGCCAGCAGTGAAGGAGTCAATACGCAGTATTTT.

The chain carries TRBV15 and TRBJ2-3; maybe TRBD2 (5 bases). V lost 6 bases and J 0 bases, leaving 10 bases between the germline ends. The CDR3 consists of 14 residues. Germline CDR1 and CDR2: LNHNV and YYDKDF (reference sequence). The chain's CDR3 is CATRNRTSTDTQYF. The CDR3 region has the DNA TGTGCCACCAGGAACCGGACTAGCACAGATACGCAGTATTTT.

V gene TRBV6-5 combines with J gene TRBJ2-3; D gene ambiguous. V was shortened by 4 bases and J by 3 bases, with 5 bases between the two germline ends. The germline CDR1 and CDR2 sequences are MNHEY and SVGAGI. The CDR3 totals 12 residues. The CDR3 sequence: CASSSLTDTQYF. The CDR3 DNA sequence: TGTGCCAGCAGTTCTCTTACAGATACGCAGTATTTT.

The rearrangement links TRBV6-1 to TRBJ1-2; D unclear. Trimming stripped 2 bases from V and 4 bases from J, with 2 bases between. CDR3 length: 11 amino acids. Germline assignment: CDR1 MNHNS and CDR2 SASEGT. CDR3 protein: CASSERYGYTF. CDR3 nucleotides: TGTGCCAGCAGTGAACGCTATGGCTACACCTTC.

The J gene is TRBJ2-1, the V gene TRBV21-1. TRBV21-1 is a recognized pseudogene. This CDR3 has 14 amino acids. The CDR3 spells CASIGEGSYNEQFF. The CDR3 DNA reads TGTGCCAGCATCGGTGAAGGGTCCTACAATGAGCAGTTCTTC.

This chain links TRBV9 with TRBJ2-1, with D possibly matching TRBD1 (6 bases). V was clipped by 4 bases and J by 4 bases, with 18 bases between them. The CDR3 contains 16 residues. CDR1 and CDR2 from the germline V gene are SGDLS and YYNGEE. As DNA, the CDR3 is TGTGCCAGCAGCATTTACCAGGGGCCCCAATACAATGAGCAGTTCTTC. It codes for CASSIYQGPQYNEQFF.

The CDR3 sequence is CASSRLGGPGGYTF. The CDR3 DNA follows: TGTGCCAGCAGTCGACTCGGGGGGCCGGGGGGCTACACCTTC. V and J are TRBV27 and TRBJ1-2; weak D call: TRBD1 (6 bases). The germline V and J ends were trimmed by 5 bases and 8 bases, with 18 bases remaining between them. This CDR3 comprises 14 residues. Germline values: CDR1 MNHEY, CDR2 SMNVEV (reference sequence).

This clone was recorded a few times. This chain uses TRBV2 with TRBJ1-6, with TRBD1 as a possible D gene (5 bases). CDR3 length: 13 residues. From germline, CDR1 is SNHLY and CDR2 FYNNEI. Trimming removed 10 bases at V and 6 bases at J, with 13 bases between. CDR3 in DNA: TGTGCCAACGGGGCCGCGCCTAATTCACCCCTCCACTTT. It codes for CANGAAPNSPLHF.

The chain recombines TRBV7-3 with TRBJ2-6, with 8 bases aligning to TRBD1. Germline CDR1 SGHTA, CDR2 FQGTGA. The CDR3 runs 18 residues. The V and J ends lost 2 bases and 2 bases, in that order; junction bases with no gene match: 8. CDR3 amino acids: CASSLAYRGSAGANVLTF. DNA for the CDR3: TGTGCCAGCAGCTTAGCCTACAGGGGGTCTGCTGGGGCCAACGTCCTGACTTTC.

The V gene is TRBV20-1, the J gene TRBJ2-7; D may be TRBD2 (5 bases). Germline V gene lookup returns CDR1 DFQATT and CDR2 SNEGSKA (reference sequence). This CDR3 is 11 amino acids long. Deletions cut 5 bases from V and 5 bases from J, with 10 bases between. The CDR3 sequence: CSAPSGNEQYF. Here the CDR3 DNA reads TGCAGTGCTCCGTCCGGGAACGAGCAGTACTTC.